One T cell receptor (beta chain) is described in this entry. The data originate from a study of blood T cell repertoires in COVID-19. Method: immunoSEQ multiplex PCR; TCRdb's copy keeps in-frame clones and lacks some. This repertoire shows about 360,000 clones, more than 70% found once; its top ten account for almost 3%. V was clipped by 1 base and J by 0 bases, with 9 bases between them. The CDR3 sequence is 15 residues long. The germline CDR1 and CDR2 sequences are KGHSH and LQKENI. The clonotype was recovered from a man under 40 with active or convalescent COVID-19. The source material was peripheral blood. The chain is built from TRBV18 and TRBJ1-1; perhaps TRBD1 as D (6 bases). The CDR3 sequence is CASSPRQDMNTEAFF. Written as DNA, the CDR3 is TGTGCCAGCTCACCACGACAGGACATGAACACTGAAGCTTTCTTT. The whole variable domain, remainder taken from reference TRBV18 and TRBJ1-1, is NAGVMQNPRHLVRRRGQEARLRCSPMKGHSHVYWYRQLPEEGLKFMVYLQKENIIDESGMPKERFSAEFPKEGPSILRIQQVVRGDSAAYFCASSPRQDMNTEAFFGQGTRLTVV.